This is a list of T cell receptor beta chains from one sample in a study of blood T cells in healthy people across ages. TCRdb reprocessed the 5' RACE reads with MiXCR, giving one entry per CDR3 protein. Among around 1,500,000 distinct CDR3 sequences listed, roughly 28% were seen once. Material: blood. These receptors were collected from a young woman in good health. Both conserved end residues are trimmed from each CDR3. D genes are given only for firm matches.

len	j_gene	d_gene	v_gene	CDR3aa
14	TRBJ1-1	.	TRBV20-1	SARVEGWMENTEAF
9	TRBJ1-4	.	TRBV24-1	ATSEGEKLF
10	TRBJ1-4	.	TRBV20-1	SARGGDEKLF
10	TRBJ2-5	.	TRBV20-1	SARSGSETQY
9	TRBJ2-4	.	TRBV29-1	SDLEGGIQY
10	TRBJ1-1	TRBD1	TRBV29-1	SAVTGATEAF
14	TRBJ2-7	TRBD2	TRBV9	ASSHDGGEREHEQY
13	TRBJ1-2	TRBD1	TRBV6-6	ASSDEGTGNYGYT
11	.	.	TRBV20-1	SASRTTDNEQY
12	TRBJ1-5	.	TRBV20-1	SASSAGIWQPQH
12	.	.	TRBV5-1	ASSSYRALIEQY
13	TRBJ2-3	.	TRBV14	ASSPLADVTDTQY